Shown below are 20 T cell receptor beta chains from a single sample sequenced in a study of blood T cell repertoires in COVID-19. The table came from immunoSEQ multiplex PCR; TCRdb's copy has only in-frame clones and leaves some out. Of about 150,000 clones listed, about 86% are singletons. Material: peripheral blood. These receptors came from a man between 65 and 85 years old with acute or convalescent COVID-19.

The chain carries TRBV27 and TRBJ2-5, with 8 bases that match TRBD2. Germline V gene sequence: CDR1 MNHEY, CDR2 SMNVEV (reference sequence). The CDR3 runs 15 residues. The junction had 4 bases not matched to a gene; V was cut back by 0 bases and J by 4 bases. CDR3 loop: CASSLSRTSRETQYF. CDR3 nucleotides: TGTGCCAGCAGTTTATCCCGGACTAGCAGAGAGACCCAGTACTTC.

The rearrangement links TRBV4-3 to TRBJ2-1; 9 nucleotides line up with TRBD2. The CDR3 runs 16 residues. The V and J ends lost 3 bases and 8 bases, in that order; junction bases with no gene match: 11. Germline CDR1 LGHNA, CDR2 YSLEER. CDR3 sequence reads: CASSQEMAGGFDEQFF. DNA for the CDR3: TGCGCCAGCAGCCAGGAGATGGCGGGAGGGTTCGATGAGCAGTTCTTC.

This clone showed up just a few times. The CDR3 DNA reads TGTGCCAGAAGTCGGACAGGGTGCTCTGGAAACACCATATATTTT. Its translation is CARSRTGCSGNTIYF. This sequence joins TRBV7-5 and TRBJ1-3; TRBD1 was called by the table and not checked on the DNA. TRBV7-5 is deemed a pseudogene. The CDR3 runs 15 residues.

The chain recombines TRBV2 with TRBJ2-3, with D maybe TRBD2 (5 bases). This CDR3 contains 11 residues. Germline CDR1 and CDR2: SNHLY and FYNNEI. Between the trimmed V and J ends, which lost 4 bases and 14 bases, there was a span of 13 bases. CDR3 nucleotides: TGTGCCAGCAGTGGGGCGGGTAGGTCGTATTTT. This sequence encodes CASSGAGRSYF.

The V gene is TRBV19, the J gene TRBJ2-7; TRBD2 matches 8 bases. The V gene's germline CDR1 is LNHDA and CDR2 SQIVND (reference sequence). The CDR3 has 14 residues. With 3 bases clipped from V and 7 bases from J, the junction kept 8 bases outside the gene matches. CDR3 loop: CASSIVAGMGEQYF. The CDR3 DNA reads TGTGCCAGTAGTATCGTAGCGGGAATGGGGGAGCAGTACTTC.

This clone was seen a single time. The V gene is TRBV19, the J gene TRBJ2-1; 10 bases are a match to TRBD1. Germline assignment: CDR1 LNHDA and CDR2 SQIVND (reference sequence). This CDR3 has 17 residues. The V and J ends lost 6 bases and 6 bases, in that order; junction bases with no gene match: 14. The CDR3 sequence: CASRPRRTGGGPNEQFF. The CDR3 nucleotides read TGTGCCAGTAGACCAAGGAGGACAGGGGGTGGGCCCAATGAGCAGTTCTTC.

V is TRBV27 and J is TRBJ2-7; 11 bases map to TRBD2. V lost 3 bases and J lost 0; bases outside the gene matches: 1. This CDR3 is 15 amino acids long. CDR1 is MNHEY, CDR2 SMNVEV, per germline (reference sequence). CDR3 nucleotide sequence: TGTGCCAGCAGTTTGACTAGCGGGGTCTCCTACGAGCAGTACTTC. Its translation: CASSLTSGVSYEQYF.

The CDR3 sequence is CASSLLAGAYEQYF. The CDR3 DNA follows: TGTGCCAGCAGCTTACTGGCGGGAGCATACGAGCAGTACTTC. The rearrangement links TRBV11-2 to TRBJ2-7, with 7 nucleotides matching TRBD2. The trim removed 2 bases at V and 4 bases at J, leaving 5 bases unmatched. CDR3 length: 14 residues. Germline-derived CDR1 and CDR2 are SGHAT and FQNNGV.

The chain combines TRBV4-2 with TRBJ2-1; 11 bases are a match to TRBD2. Germline loops: CDR1 LGHNA, CDR2 YNFKEQ. There are 15 residues in the CDR3. J lost 4 bases, V lost 5 bases, and 4 bases had no gene match. DNA for the CDR3: TGTGCCAGCAGCACACTAGCGGGAGCATACAATGAGCAGTTCTTC. Protein product: CASSTLAGAYNEQFF.

The table lists this clone with a count of one. The chain recombines TRBV5-8 with TRBJ2-1; tentatively, D is TRBD2 (5 bases). V dropped 4 bases and J dropped 3 bases, with 11 bases sitting between them. The CDR3 totals 14 residues. Germline-derived CDR1 and CDR2 are SGHTS and YDEGEE. The CDR3 reads CASSGRTGYNEQFF. CDR3 DNA: TGTGCCAGCAGCGGTAGGACTGGCTACAATGAGCAGTTCTTC.

The V call is TRBV6-6, the J call TRBJ1-5, with TRBD1 matching over 11 bases. CDR3 size: 16 residues. Germline loops: CDR1 MNHNY, CDR2 SVGAGI (reference sequence). Trimming at V came to 2 bases and at J to 1 base, leaving 1 base not matched to a gene. The CDR3 DNA follows: TGTGCCAGCAGTTACGGGACAGGGGGAAGCAATCAGCCCCAGCATTTT. Its translation: CASSYGTGGSNQPQHF.

The chain links TRBV19 to TRBJ1-1; D is unresolved. Germline CDR1 LNHDA, CDR2 SQIVND (reference sequence). V was trimmed by 2 bases and J by 0 bases, leaving 7 bases between them. The CDR3 contains 14 residues. The CDR3 region is CASSISQLNTEAFF. The CDR3 DNA reads TGTGCCAGTAGTATATCACAGTTGAACACTGAAGCTTTCTTT. Full variable domain (remainder filled in from reference TRBV19 and TRBJ1-1): DGGITQSPKYLFRKEGQNVTLSCEQNLNHDAMYWYRQDPGQGLRLIYYSQIVNDFQKGDIAEGYSVSREKKESFPLTVTSAQKNPTAFYLCASSISQLNTEAFFGQGTRLTVV.

The chain is built from TRBV14 and TRBJ2-6; 11 bases are a match to TRBD2. Germline trimming cut 1 base from V and 0 bases from J; bases unmatched to any gene: 5. CDR3 size: 19 residues. CDR1 is SGHDN, CDR2 FVKESK, per germline. The CDR3 nucleotides read TGTGCCAGCAGCCAAGCTAGACTAGCGGGAAGCTCTGGGGCCAACGTCCTGACTTTC. Translating gives CASSQARLAGSSGANVLTF.

The rearrangement joins TRBV15 to TRBJ2-7, with D possibly matching TRBD2 (6 bases). The ends were cut back, 1 base at V and 5 bases at J, with 15 bases in the middle. Per the germline V gene, CDR1 is LNHNV and CDR2 is YYDKDF (reference sequence). CDR3 length: 15 amino acids. The CDR3 is CATSRASAGLHEQYF. CDR3 DNA sequence: TGTGCCACCAGCAGAGCGTCAGCGGGTCTCCACGAGCAGTACTTC.

The gene calls are TRBV7-2 and TRBJ2-7, with 7 bases aligning to TRBD1. Germline-derived CDR1 and CDR2 are SGHTA and FQGNSA. The CDR3 is made up of 14 amino acids. V gave up 6 bases and J gave up 1 base; unmatched junction bases: 6. CDR3: CASSRPGQSYEQYF. In DNA, the CDR3 is TGTGCCAGCAGTCGTCCGGGACAGTCCTACGAGCAGTACTTC.

The gene calls are TRBV24-1 and TRBJ2-2; D may be TRBD1 (5 bases). The CDR3 loop spans 14 amino acids. CDR1 KGHDR and CDR2 SFDVKD come from the germline V gene. The V gene lost 8 bases and the J gene lost 2 bases, with 11 bases spanning the gap. CDR3 in amino acids: CATNGQGNTGELFF. Here the CDR3 DNA reads TGTGCCACCAACGGCCAGGGAAACACCGGGGAGCTGTTTTTT.

The chain links TRBV3-1 (or the pseudogene TRBV3-2) to TRBJ2-1, with 10 nucleotides matching TRBD1. V lost 4 bases and J lost 10; bases outside the gene matches: 4. CDR1 and CDR2 from the germline V gene are LGHDT and YNNKEL (reference sequence). This CDR3 is 13 amino acids long. The CDR3, as DNA: TGTGCCAGCAGCCTCGACAGGGGGCTGGAGCAGTTCTTC. Translating gives CASSLDRGLEQFF.

V usage is TRBV7-2 and J usage is TRBJ2-3; 7 nucleotides align to TRBD2. Per germline, CDR1 SGHTA and CDR2 FQGNSA. The CDR3 has 15 residues. V dropped 5 bases and J dropped 5; count of bases not matched to a gene: 10. CDR3 bases: TGTGCCAGCAGCACCCCCAGGACGGGAGGAGATACGCAGTATTTT. Amino acid sequence: CASSTPRTGGDTQYF.

This clone was detected a few times. The chain joins TRBV5-1 to TRBJ1-1, with 11 bases aligning to TRBD1. This CDR3 contains 15 residues. Per the germline V gene, CDR1 is SGHRS and CDR2 is YFSETQ. The V segment lost 5 bases and the J segment 4 bases; nucleotides outside the gene matches: 7. CDR3 loop: CASRSGQGAGTEAFF. DNA for the CDR3: TGCGCCAGCAGATCCGGACAGGGGGCAGGCACTGAAGCTTTCTTT.

This clone was recorded only once. The chain carries TRBV18 and TRBJ1-2, with 9 bases matching TRBD1. The CDR3 extends over 15 amino acids. The V and J ends lost 3 bases and 8 bases, in that order; junction bases with no gene match: 10. Germline assignment: CDR1 KGHSH and CDR2 LQKENI. In DNA form, the CDR3 reads TGTGCCAGCTCACCGGAACAGGGGGCGTTCGGAGGCTACACCTTC. This translates into CASSPEQGAFGGYTF.